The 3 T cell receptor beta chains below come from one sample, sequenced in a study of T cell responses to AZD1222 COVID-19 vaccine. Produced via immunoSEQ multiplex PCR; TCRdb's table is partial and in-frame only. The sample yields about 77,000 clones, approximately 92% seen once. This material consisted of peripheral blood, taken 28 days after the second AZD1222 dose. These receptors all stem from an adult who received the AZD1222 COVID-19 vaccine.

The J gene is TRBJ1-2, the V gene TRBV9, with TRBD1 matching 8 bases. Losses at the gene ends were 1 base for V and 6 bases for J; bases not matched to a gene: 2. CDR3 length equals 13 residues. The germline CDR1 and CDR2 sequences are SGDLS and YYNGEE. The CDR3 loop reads CASSVQGANGYTF. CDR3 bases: TGTGCCAGCAGCGTACAGGGGGCAAATGGCTACACCTTC.

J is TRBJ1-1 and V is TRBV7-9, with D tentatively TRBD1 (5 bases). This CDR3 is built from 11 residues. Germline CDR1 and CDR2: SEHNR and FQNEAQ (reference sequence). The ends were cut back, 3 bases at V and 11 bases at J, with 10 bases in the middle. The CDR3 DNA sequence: TGTGCCAGCAGCTTGGTGACAGACGCTTTCTTT. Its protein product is CASSLVTDAFF. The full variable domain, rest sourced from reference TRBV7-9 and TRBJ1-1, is DTGVSQNPRHKITKRGQNVTFRCDPISEHNRLYWYRQTLGQGPEFLTYFQNEAQLEKSRLLSDRFSAERPKGSFSTLEIQRTEQGDSAMYLCASSLVTDAFFGQGTRLTVV.

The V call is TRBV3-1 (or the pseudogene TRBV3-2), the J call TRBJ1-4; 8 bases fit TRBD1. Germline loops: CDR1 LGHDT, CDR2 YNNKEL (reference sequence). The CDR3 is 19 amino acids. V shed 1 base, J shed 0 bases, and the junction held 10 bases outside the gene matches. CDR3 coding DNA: TGTGCCAGCAGCCAAGTGGCAGGGGGCATCTCTGCAACTAATGAAAAACTGTTTTTT. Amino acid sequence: CASSQVAGGISATNEKLFF.